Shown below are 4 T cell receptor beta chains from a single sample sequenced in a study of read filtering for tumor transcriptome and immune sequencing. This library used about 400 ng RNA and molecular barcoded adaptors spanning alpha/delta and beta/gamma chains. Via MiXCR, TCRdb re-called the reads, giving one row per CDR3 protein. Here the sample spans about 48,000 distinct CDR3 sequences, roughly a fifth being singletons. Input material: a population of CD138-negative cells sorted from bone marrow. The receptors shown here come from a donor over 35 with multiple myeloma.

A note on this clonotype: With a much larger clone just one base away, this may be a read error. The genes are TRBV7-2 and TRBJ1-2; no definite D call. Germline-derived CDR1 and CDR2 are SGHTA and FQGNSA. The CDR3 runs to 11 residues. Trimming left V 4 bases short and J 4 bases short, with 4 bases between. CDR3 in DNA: TGTGCCAGCAGCTCACGCTATGGCTACACCTTC. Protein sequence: CASSSRYGYTF.

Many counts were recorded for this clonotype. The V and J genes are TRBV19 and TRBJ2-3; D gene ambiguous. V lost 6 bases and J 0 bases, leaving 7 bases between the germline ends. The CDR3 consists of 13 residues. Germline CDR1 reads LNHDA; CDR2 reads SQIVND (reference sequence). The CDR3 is CASRPSSTDTQYF. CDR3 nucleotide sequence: TGTGCCAGTAGACCCAGTAGCACAGATACGCAGTATTTT.

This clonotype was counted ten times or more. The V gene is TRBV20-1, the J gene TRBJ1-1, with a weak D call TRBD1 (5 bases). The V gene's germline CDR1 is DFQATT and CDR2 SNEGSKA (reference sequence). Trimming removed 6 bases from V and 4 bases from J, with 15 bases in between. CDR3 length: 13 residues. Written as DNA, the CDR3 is TGCAGTGCCCCGGGCGACGGGGCCACTGAAGCTTTCTTT. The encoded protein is CSAPGDGATEAFF.

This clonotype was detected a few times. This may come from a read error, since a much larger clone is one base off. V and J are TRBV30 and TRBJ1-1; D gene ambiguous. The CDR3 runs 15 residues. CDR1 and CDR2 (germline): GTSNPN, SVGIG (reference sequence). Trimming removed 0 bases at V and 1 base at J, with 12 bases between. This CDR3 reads CAWSVVESWNTEAFF. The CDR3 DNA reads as TGTGCCTGGAGTGTAGTGGAATCGTGGAACACTGAAGCTTTCTTT.